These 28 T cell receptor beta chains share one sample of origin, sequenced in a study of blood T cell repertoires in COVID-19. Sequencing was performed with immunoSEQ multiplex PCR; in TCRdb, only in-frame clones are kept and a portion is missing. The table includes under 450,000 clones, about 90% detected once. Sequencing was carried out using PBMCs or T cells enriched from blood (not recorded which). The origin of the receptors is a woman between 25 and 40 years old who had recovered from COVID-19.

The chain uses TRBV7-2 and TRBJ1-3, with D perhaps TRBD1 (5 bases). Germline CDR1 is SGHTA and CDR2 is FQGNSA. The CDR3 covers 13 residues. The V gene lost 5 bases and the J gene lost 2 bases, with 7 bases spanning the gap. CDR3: CASSPQAGNTIYF. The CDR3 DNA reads TGTGCCAGCAGCCCACAGGCTGGAAACACCATATATTTT.

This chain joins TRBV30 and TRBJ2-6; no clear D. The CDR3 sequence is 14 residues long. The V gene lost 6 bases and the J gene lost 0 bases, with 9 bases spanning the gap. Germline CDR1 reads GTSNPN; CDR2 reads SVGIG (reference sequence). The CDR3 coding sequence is TGTGCCTGCCCGCGGAGCTCTGGGGCCAACGTCCTGACTTTC. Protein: CACPRSSGANVLTF.

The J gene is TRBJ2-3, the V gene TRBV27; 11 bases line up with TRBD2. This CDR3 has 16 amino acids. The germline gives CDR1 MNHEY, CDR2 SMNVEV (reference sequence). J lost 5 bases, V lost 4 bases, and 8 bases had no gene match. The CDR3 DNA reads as TGTGCCAGCAGTTCCCAGGGGCTAGCGGGAGGAGATACGCAGTATTTT. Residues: CASSSQGLAGGDTQYF.

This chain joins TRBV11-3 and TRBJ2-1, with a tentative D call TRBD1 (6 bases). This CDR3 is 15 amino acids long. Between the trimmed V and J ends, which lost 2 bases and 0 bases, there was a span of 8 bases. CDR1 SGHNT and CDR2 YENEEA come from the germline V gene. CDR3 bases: TGTGCCAGCAGCTTAACAGGGATCTCCTACAATGAGCAGTTCTTC. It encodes CASSLTGISYNEQFF.

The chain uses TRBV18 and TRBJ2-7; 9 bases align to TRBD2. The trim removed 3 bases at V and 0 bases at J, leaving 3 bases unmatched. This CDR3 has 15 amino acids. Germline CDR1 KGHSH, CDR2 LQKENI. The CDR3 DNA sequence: TGTGCCAGCTCACCCGGGACTAGCTCCTCCTACGAGCAGTACTTC. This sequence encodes CASSPGTSSSYEQYF. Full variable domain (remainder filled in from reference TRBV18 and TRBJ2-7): NAGVMQNPRHLVRRRGQEARLRCSPMKGHSHVYWYRQLPEEGLKFMVYLQKENIIDESGMPKERFSAEFPKEGPSILRIQQVVRGDSAAYFCASSPGTSSSYEQYFGPGTRLTVT.

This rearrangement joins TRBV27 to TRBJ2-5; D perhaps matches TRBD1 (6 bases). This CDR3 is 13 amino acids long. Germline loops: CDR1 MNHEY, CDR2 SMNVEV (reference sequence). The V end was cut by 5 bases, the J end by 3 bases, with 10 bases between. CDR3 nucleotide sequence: TGTGCCAGCAGTCCATACAGGGAAGAGACCCAGTACTTC. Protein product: CASSPYREETQYF.

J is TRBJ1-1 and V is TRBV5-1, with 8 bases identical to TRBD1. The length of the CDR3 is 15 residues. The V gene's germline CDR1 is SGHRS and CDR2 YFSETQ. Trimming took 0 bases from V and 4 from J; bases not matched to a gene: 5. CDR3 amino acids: CASSLESGGGTEAFF. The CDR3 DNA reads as TGCGCCAGCAGCTTGGAGTCAGGGGGCGGCACTGAAGCTTTCTTT.

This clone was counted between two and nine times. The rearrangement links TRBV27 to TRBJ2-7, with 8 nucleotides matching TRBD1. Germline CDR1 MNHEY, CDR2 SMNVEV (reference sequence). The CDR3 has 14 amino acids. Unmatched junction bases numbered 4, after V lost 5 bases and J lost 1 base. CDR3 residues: CASSRQGFSYEQYF. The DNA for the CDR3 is TGTGCCAGCAGTAGACAGGGGTTTTCCTACGAGCAGTACTTC.

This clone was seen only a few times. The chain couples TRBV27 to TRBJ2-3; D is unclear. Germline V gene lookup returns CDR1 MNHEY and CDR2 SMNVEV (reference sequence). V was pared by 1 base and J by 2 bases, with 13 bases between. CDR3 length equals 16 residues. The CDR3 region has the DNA TGTGCCAGCAGTTTATTGGCCGGGTCGGACACAGATACGCAGTATTTT. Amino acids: CASSLLAGSDTDTQYF.

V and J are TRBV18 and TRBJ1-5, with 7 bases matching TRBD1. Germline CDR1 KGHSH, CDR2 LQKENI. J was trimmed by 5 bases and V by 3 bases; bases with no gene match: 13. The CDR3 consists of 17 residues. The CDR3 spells CASSPGPGTVVHQPQHF. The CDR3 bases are TGTGCCAGCTCACCTGGGCCAGGGACAGTGGTTCATCAGCCCCAGCATTTT. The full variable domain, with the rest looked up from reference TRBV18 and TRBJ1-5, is NAGVMQNPRHLVRRRGQEARLRCSPMKGHSHVYWYRQLPEEGLKFMVYLQKENIIDESGMPKERFSAEFPKEGPSILRIQQVVRGDSAAYFCASSPGPGTVVHQPQHFGDGTRLSIL.

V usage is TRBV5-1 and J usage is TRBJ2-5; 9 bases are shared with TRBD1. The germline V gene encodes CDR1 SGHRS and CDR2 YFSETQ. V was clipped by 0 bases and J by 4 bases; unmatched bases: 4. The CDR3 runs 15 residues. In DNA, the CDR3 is TGCGCCAGCAGCTTGGCGGGACAGGGAGTAGAGACCCAGTACTTC. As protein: CASSLAGQGVETQYF.

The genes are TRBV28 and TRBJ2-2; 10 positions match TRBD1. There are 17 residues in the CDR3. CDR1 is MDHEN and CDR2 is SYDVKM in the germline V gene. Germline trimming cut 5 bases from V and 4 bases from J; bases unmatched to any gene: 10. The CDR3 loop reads CASSRMGQGRGTGELFF. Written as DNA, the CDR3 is TGTGCCAGCAGTCGCATGGGACAGGGGCGAGGCACCGGGGAGCTGTTTTTT. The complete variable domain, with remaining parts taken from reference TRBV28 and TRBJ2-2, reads DVKVTQSSRYLVKRTGEKVFLECVQDMDHENMFWYRQDPGLGLRLIYFSYDVKMKEKGDIPEGYSVSREKKERFSLILESASTNQTSMYLCASSRMGQGRGTGELFFGEGSRLTVL.

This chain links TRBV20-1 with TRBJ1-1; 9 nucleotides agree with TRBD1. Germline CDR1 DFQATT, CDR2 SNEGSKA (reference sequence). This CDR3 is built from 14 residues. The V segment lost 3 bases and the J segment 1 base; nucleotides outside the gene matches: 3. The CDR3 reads CSASVGQGNTEAFF. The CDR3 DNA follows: TGCAGTGCTAGTGTGGGACAGGGGAACACTGAAGCTTTCTTT.

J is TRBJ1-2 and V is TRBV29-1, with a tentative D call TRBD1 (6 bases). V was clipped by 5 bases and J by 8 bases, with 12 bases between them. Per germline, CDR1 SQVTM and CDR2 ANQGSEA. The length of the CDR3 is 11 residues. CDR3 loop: CSVRTDEGYTF. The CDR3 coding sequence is TGCAGCGTTAGGACAGACGAAGGCTACACCTTC.

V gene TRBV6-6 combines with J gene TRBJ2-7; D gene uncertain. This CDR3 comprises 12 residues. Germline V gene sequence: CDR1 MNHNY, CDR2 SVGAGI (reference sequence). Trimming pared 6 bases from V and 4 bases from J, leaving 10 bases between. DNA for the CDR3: TGTGCCAGCAGCTCCCCACTTTACGAGCAGTACTTC. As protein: CASSSPLYEQYF.

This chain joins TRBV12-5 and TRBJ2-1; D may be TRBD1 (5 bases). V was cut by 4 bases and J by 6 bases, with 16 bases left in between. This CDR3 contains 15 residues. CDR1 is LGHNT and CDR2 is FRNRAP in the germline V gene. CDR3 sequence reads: CASGWFLDKSNEQFF. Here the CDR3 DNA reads TGTGCTAGTGGTTGGTTTTTGGACAAGAGCAATGAGCAGTTCTTC.

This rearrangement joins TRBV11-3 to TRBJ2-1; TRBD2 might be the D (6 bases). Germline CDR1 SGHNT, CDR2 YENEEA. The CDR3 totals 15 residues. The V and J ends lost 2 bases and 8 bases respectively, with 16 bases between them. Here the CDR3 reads CASSLQYGSSDEQFF. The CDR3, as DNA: TGTGCCAGCAGCTTACAGTACGGGAGCAGTGATGAGCAGTTCTTC.

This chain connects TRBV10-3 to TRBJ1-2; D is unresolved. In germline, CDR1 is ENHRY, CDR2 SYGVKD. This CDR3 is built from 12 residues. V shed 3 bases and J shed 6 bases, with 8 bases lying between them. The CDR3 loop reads CAISDRQDGYTF. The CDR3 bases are TGTGCCATCAGTGATCGGCAGGATGGCTACACCTTC.

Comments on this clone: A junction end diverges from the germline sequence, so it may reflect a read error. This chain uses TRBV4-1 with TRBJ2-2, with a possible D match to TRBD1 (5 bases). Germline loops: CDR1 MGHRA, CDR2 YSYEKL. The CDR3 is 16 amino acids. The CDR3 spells CASNQGAPLPPGELFF. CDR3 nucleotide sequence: TGCGCCAGCAACCAAGGGGCGCCTTTACCTCCCGGGGAGCTGTTTTTT.

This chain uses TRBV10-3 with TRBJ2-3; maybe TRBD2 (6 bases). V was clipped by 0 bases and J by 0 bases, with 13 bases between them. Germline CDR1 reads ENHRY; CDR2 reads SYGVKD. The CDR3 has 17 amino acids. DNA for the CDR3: TGTGCCATCAGTGAGTCGACTGGAGGGACTAGCACAGATACGCAGTATTTT. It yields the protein CAISESTGGTSTDTQYF.

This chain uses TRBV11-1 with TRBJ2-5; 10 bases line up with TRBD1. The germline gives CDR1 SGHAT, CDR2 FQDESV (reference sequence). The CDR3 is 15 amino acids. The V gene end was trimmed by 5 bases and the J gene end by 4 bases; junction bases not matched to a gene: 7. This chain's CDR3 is CASSEKTGGGETQYF. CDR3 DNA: TGTGCCAGCAGCGAGAAGACAGGGGGCGGAGAGACCCAGTACTTC.

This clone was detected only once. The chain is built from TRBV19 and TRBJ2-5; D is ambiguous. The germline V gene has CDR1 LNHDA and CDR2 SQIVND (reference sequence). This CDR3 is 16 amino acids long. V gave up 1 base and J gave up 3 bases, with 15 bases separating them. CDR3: CASSIVGQSQKETQYF. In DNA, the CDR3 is TGTGCCAGTAGTATAGTGGGCCAGAGCCAGAAAGAGACCCAGTACTTC.

CDR3 DNA: TGTGCCAGCAGGGAGCAGAATACGCAGTATTTT. Its translation is CASREQNTQYF. The gene calls are TRBV27 and TRBJ2-3; D is undetermined. CDR3 length: 11 amino acids. Germline V CDR1 and CDR2: MNHEY, SMNVEV (reference sequence). V was clipped by 6 bases and J by 7 bases, with 8 bases between them.

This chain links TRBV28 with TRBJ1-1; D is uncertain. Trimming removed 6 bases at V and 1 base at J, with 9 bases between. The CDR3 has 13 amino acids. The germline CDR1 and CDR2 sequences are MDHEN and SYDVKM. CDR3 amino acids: CASRNAGNTEAFF. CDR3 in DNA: TGTGCCAGCAGGAATGCCGGGAACACTGAAGCTTTCTTT.

Here the CDR3 reads CAWGRWLAVNTGELFF. Here the CDR3 DNA reads TGTGCCTGGGGAAGGTGGCTAGCGGTAAACACCGGGGAGCTGTTTTTT. The chain couples TRBV30 to TRBJ2-2; 7 nucleotides match TRBD2. After removal of 5 bases from V and 2 bases from J, the junction contained 11 bases not matched to a gene. The CDR3 is 16 amino acids. Germline values: CDR1 GTSNPN, CDR2 SVGIG (reference sequence).

CDR3 in DNA: TGTGCCAGCAGCCCCTTCCGGGCAGGGGATGAAAAACTGTTTTTT. It specifies CASSPFRAGDEKLFF. J is TRBJ1-4 and V is TRBV7-9; perhaps TRBD1 as D (6 bases). V dropped 5 bases and J dropped 6 bases, with 16 bases sitting between them. In germline, CDR1 is SEHNR, CDR2 FQNEAQ (reference sequence). CDR3 length: 15 amino acids.

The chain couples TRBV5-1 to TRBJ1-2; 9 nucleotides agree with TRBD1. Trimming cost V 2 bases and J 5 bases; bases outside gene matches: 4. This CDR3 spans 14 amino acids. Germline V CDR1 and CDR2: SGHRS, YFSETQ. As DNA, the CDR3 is TGCGCCAGCAGCTTACAGGGGGCATTTTATGGCTACACCTTC. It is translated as CASSLQGAFYGYTF.

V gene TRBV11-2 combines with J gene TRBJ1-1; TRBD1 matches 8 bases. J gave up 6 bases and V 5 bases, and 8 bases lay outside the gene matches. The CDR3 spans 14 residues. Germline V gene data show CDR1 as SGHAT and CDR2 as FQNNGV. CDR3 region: CASSAGQVTPEAFF. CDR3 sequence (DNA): TGTGCCAGCAGCGCGGGACAGGTTACGCCTGAAGCTTTCTTT.